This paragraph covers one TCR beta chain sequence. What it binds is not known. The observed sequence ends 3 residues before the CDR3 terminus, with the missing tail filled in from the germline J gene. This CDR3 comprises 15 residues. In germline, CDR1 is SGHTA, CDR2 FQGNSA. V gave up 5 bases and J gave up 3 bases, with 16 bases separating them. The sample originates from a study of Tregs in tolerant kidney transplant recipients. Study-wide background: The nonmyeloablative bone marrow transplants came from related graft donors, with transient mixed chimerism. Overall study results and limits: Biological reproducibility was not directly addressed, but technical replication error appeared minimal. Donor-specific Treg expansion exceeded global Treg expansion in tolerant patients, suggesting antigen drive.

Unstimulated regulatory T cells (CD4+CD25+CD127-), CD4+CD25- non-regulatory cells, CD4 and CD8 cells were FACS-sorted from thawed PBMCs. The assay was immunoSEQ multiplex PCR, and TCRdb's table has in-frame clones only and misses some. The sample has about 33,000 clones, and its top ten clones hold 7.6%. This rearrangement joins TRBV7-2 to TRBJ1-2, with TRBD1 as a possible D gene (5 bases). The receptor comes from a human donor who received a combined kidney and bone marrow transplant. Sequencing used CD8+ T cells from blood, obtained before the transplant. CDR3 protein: CASSPSGGAHYGYTF. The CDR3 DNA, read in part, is TGTGCCAGCAGCCCCAGCGGGGGAGCCCACTATGGC.